This TCR beta chain was observed in a study of T cell responses to AZD1222 COVID-19 vaccine. General study findings and limits: Two AZD1222 doses significantly raised spike-specific TCR breadth and depth over controls. Donors in the cohort were predominantly white British and more often female, and clonal diversity was possibly underestimated. Close to half of spike-specific TCRs reportedly recognize unmutated variant regions.

Repertoires were generated with immunoSEQ multiplex PCR, while TCRdb's copy carries only in-frame clones and drops some. The sample lists 150,000 to 200,000 clones; just over 90% were seen once. Both about-4-week and about-12-week second-dose recipients were combined. Turning to this clone: Its antigen is not known.

This CDR3 contains 16 residues. Germline CDR1 reads SNHLY; CDR2 reads FYNNEI. Trimming took 3 bases from V and 4 from J; bases not matched to a gene: 6. The TCR was taken from an adult who received the AZD1222 COVID-19 vaccine. The chain joins TRBV2 to TRBJ2-5; TRBD1 matches at 12 bases. Material: peripheral blood, obtained 28 days after the second AZD1222 dose. CDR3 region: CASSDPGTGGAETQYF. The CDR3, as DNA: TGTGCCAGCAGTGACCCCGGGACAGGGGGCGCAGAGACCCAGTACTTC.